This section outlines one T cell receptor beta chain sequence together with its context. No antigen is known for it. This CDR3 spans 17 amino acids. Trimming took 1 base from V and 4 from J; bases not matched to a gene: 9. Germline V CDR1 and CDR2: SGHVS, FNYEAQ. Libraries were prepared by immunoSEQ multiplex PCR; TCRdb keeps only in-frame clonotypes and omits some of them. The sample contains around 150,000 clones, approximately 86% of which appear only once. The data originate from a study of lymphopenia after photon versus proton radiotherapy. General study points: Relative stability marked proton patients; photon patients lost diversity and naive cells. Post-nadir TCR diversity decline inversely tracked overall survival among those who died.

This clonotype originated in a man in his fifties or sixties with gastric cancer. The specimen comprised peripheral blood, sampled from a patient treated with photon-based radiotherapy. The V and J genes are TRBV7-6 and TRBJ1-3; TRBD1 matches 8 bases. The CDR3 nucleotides read TGTGCCAGCAGCTTAGGGCCCTTGCAGGGGGCAGGAAACACCATATATTTT. Translated: CASSLGPLQGAGNTIYF.